The rows below give T cell receptor beta chains drawn from one sample of a study of early T cells in non-severe SARS-CoV-2 infection. TCRdb used MiXCR to reprocess the 5' RACE reads, holding one entry per CDR3 protein. The data contain 65,000 to 80,000 distinct CDR3 sequences, about 13% of them singletons. Sequencing was done on a sample of whole blood. Every receptor here comes from an adult who was a healthcare worker with PCR-confirmed SARS-CoV-2 infection or an uninfected control (not recorded which). The CDR3 runs from the conserved cysteine through the conserved F or W. The order of the fields is clone size, J gene, V gene, D gene, CDR3 protein, CDR3 DNA. A D gene is named only where the DNA matches it firmly. Clone size appears in some rows only: once, few, many, or a class for an expanded clone.

abundance: many
j_gene: TRBJ1-2
v_gene: TRBV14
d_gene: NA
CDR3aa: CASSQGQNYGYTF
CDR3nt: TGTGCCAGCAGCCAAGGACAGAACTATGGCTACACCTTC

abundance: many
j_gene: TRBJ2-1
v_gene: TRBV3-1
d_gene: TRBD2
CDR3aa: CASSPGLAGVGEQFF
CDR3nt: TGTGCCAGCAGCCCGGGACTAGCGGGGGTGGGTGAGCAGTTCTTC

abundance: many
j_gene: TRBJ2-1
v_gene: TRBV7-6
d_gene: NA
CDR3aa: CASSLASPGLNNEQFF
CDR3nt: TGTGCCAGCAGCTTAGCTTCGCCAGGATTGAACAATGAGCAGTTCTTC

abundance: few
j_gene: TRBJ1-1
v_gene: TRBV7-2
d_gene: NA
CDR3aa: CASSLDWGRTEAFF
CDR3nt: TGTGCCAGCAGCTTAGATTGGGGTAGGACTGAAGCTTTCTTT

abundance: few
j_gene: TRBJ1-1
v_gene: TRBV7-9
d_gene: NA
CDR3aa: CACREMNTEAFF
CDR3nt: TGTGCCTGCAGGGAGATGAACACTGAAGCTTTCTTT

abundance: few
j_gene: TRBJ2-3
v_gene: TRBV10-3
d_gene: TRBD2
CDR3aa: CAISVAGGTDTQYF
CDR3nt: TGTGCCATCAGCGTAGCGGGGGGAACAGATACGCAGTATTTT

abundance: few
j_gene: TRBJ1-1
v_gene: TRBV7-9
d_gene: NA
CDR3aa: CASSLEVSNSEAFF
CDR3nt: TGTGCCAGCAGCTTAGAAGTTTCGAATAGTGAGGCTTTCTTT

abundance: many
j_gene: TRBJ1-2
v_gene: TRBV6-6
d_gene: TRBD1
CDR3aa: CASSYTGQGYYGYTF
CDR3nt: TGTGCCAGCAGTTACACAGGACAGGGGTACTATGGCTACACCTTC

abundance: few
j_gene: TRBJ2-7
v_gene: TRBV27
d_gene: NA
CDR3aa: CASSSHHEQYF
CDR3nt: TGTGCCAGCAGTTCCCATCACGAGCAGTACTTC

abundance: few
j_gene: TRBJ2-1
v_gene: TRBV4-1
d_gene: NA
CDR3aa: CASSQAPQLNNEQFF
CDR3nt: TGCGCCAGCAGCCAGGCTCCCCAGCTGAACAATGAGCAGTTCTTC

abundance: many
j_gene: TRBJ2-7
v_gene: TRBV4-2
d_gene: NA
CDR3aa: CASSLLTTDIYEQYF
CDR3nt: TGTGCCAGCAGCCTTCTAACAACGGATATATACGAGCAGTACTTC

abundance: few
j_gene: TRBJ1-1
v_gene: TRBV12-3/TRBV12-4
d_gene: NA
CDR3aa: CASTFPGSEAFF
CDR3nt: TGTGCCAGCACCTTCCCCGGGTCTGAAGCTTTCTTT

abundance: few
j_gene: TRBJ1-2
v_gene: TRBV5-4
d_gene: NA
CDR3aa: CASSAHAKDGDYGYTF
CDR3nt: TGTGCCAGCAGCGCGCACGCTAAGGACGGTGACTATGGCTACACCTTC

abundance: NA
j_gene: TRBJ1-1
v_gene: TRBV7-9
d_gene: NA
CDR3aa: CASSPGSFDLGTEAFF
CDR3nt: TGTGCCAGCAGCCCTGGTTCTTTCGATTTGGGCACTGAAGCTTTCTTT

abundance: few
j_gene: TRBJ1-1
v_gene: TRBV28
d_gene: NA
CDR3aa: CASSLRSTEAFF
CDR3nt: TGTGCCAGCAGTCTCAGAAGTACTGAAGCTTTCTTT

abundance: NA
j_gene: TRBJ1-2
v_gene: TRBV14
d_gene: NA
CDR3aa: CASSQDPGDYGYTF
CDR3nt: TGTGCCAGCAGCCAAGATCCGGGGGACTATGGCTACACCTTC

abundance: NA
j_gene: TRBJ2-2
v_gene: TRBV5-1
d_gene: NA
CDR3aa: CATRDYTGELFF
CDR3nt: TGCGCCACCCGAGATTACACCGGGGAGCTGTTTTTT

abundance: few
j_gene: TRBJ2-1
v_gene: TRBV28
d_gene: NA
CDR3aa: CASSSDRNNEQFF
CDR3nt: TGTGCCAGCAGTTCAGACAGGAACAATGAGCAGTTCTTC

abundance: NA
j_gene: TRBJ2-3
v_gene: TRBV5-1
d_gene: TRBD2
CDR3aa: CASRPSGGTDTQYF
CDR3nt: TGCGCCAGCAGGCCTAGCGGGGGCACAGATACGCAGTATTTT

abundance: few
j_gene: TRBJ1-2
v_gene: TRBV6-5
d_gene: NA
CDR3aa: CASGKADDYGYTF
CDR3nt: TGTGCCAGCGGTAAGGCGGACGATTATGGCTACACCTTC

abundance: NA
j_gene: TRBJ1-1
v_gene: TRBV20-1
d_gene: NA
CDR3aa: CSAREGALEAFF
CDR3nt: TGCAGTGCTAGGGAAGGGGCTCTTGAAGCTTTCTTT

abundance: NA
j_gene: TRBJ2-5
v_gene: TRBV28
d_gene: TRBD2
CDR3aa: CASSLEPSGDQETQYF
CDR3nt: TGTGCCAGCAGTTTAGAGCCTAGCGGGGACCAAGAGACCCAGTACTTC

abundance: few
j_gene: TRBJ2-3
v_gene: TRBV12-3/TRBV12-4
d_gene: NA
CDR3aa: CASSIGGTDTQYF
CDR3nt: TGTGCCAGCAGCATTGGAGGCACAGATACGCAGTATTTT

abundance: few
j_gene: TRBJ2-7
v_gene: TRBV28
d_gene: NA
CDR3aa: CASRQVAREQYF
CDR3nt: TGTGCCAGCAGACAGGTAGCTAGGGAGCAGTACTTC

abundance: few
j_gene: TRBJ2-7
v_gene: TRBV7-2
d_gene: NA
CDR3aa: CASSANRVTYEQYF
CDR3nt: TGTGCCAGCAGCGCAAACAGGGTAACCTACGAGCAGTACTTC

abundance: NA
j_gene: TRBJ2-2
v_gene: TRBV7-3
d_gene: NA
CDR3aa: CASSPTAGARELFF
CDR3nt: TGTGCCAGCAGCCCCACCGCGGGGGCGAGGGAGCTGTTTTTT

abundance: NA
j_gene: TRBJ2-7
v_gene: TRBV29-1
d_gene: NA
CDR3aa: CSVAGTAYEQYF
CDR3nt: TGCAGCGTGGCGGGGACAGCCTACGAGCAGTACTTC

abundance: few
j_gene: TRBJ2-3
v_gene: TRBV25-1
d_gene: NA
CDR3aa: CASSEVGLLTDTQYF
CDR3nt: TGTGCCAGCAGTGAAGTAGGGCTACTGACAGATACGCAGTATTTT

abundance: many
j_gene: TRBJ1-1
v_gene: TRBV7-3
d_gene: NA
CDR3aa: CASSLSGRRTEAFF
CDR3nt: TGTGCCAGCAGCTTGTCTGGGAGGCGCACTGAAGCTTTCTTT

abundance: few
j_gene: TRBJ2-2
v_gene: TRBV20-1
d_gene: NA
CDR3aa: CSARNRALNTGELFF
CDR3nt: TGCAGTGCTAGAAACAGGGCCCTGAACACCGGGGAGCTGTTTTTT

abundance: NA
j_gene: TRBJ2-2
v_gene: TRBV11-2
d_gene: NA
CDR3aa: CASSLTGIGELFF
CDR3nt: TGTGCCAGCAGCTTAACTGGAATCGGGGAGCTGTTTTTT

abundance: few
j_gene: TRBJ2-1
v_gene: TRBV5-5
d_gene: NA
CDR3aa: CASTRGPGPDNEQFF
CDR3nt: TGTGCCAGCACCCGGGGCCCGGGACCGGACAATGAGCAGTTCTTC

abundance: NA
j_gene: TRBJ1-4
v_gene: TRBV28
d_gene: NA
CDR3aa: CASSQPGAANEKLFF
CDR3nt: TGTGCCAGCAGCCAGCCGGGGGCGGCTAATGAAAAACTGTTTTTT

abundance: few
j_gene: TRBJ1-6
v_gene: TRBV15
d_gene: NA
CDR3aa: CATSRRNSQNSPLHF
CDR3nt: TGTGCCACCAGCAGGCGCAACAGCCAGAATTCACCCCTCCACTTT

abundance: few
j_gene: TRBJ2-3
v_gene: TRBV27
d_gene: NA
CDR3aa: CASSGTGTDTQYF
CDR3nt: TGTGCCAGCAGCGGGACTGGCACAGATACGCAGTATTTT

abundance: many
j_gene: TRBJ2-2
v_gene: TRBV21-1
d_gene: NA
CDR3aa: CASSFRQHRSGAANTGELFF
CDR3nt: TGTGCCAGCAGCTTCCGTCAACACAGGTCAGGGGCCGCCAACACCGGGGAGCTGTTTTTT

abundance: NA
j_gene: TRBJ2-1
v_gene: TRBV10-2
d_gene: NA
CDR3aa: CASSAGFEQFF
CDR3nt: TGCGCCAGCAGTGCCGGTTTTGAGCAGTTCTTC

abundance: NA
j_gene: TRBJ1-5
v_gene: TRBV7-6
d_gene: TRBD1
CDR3aa: CASSLGDRAANQPQHF
CDR3nt: TGTGCCAGCAGCTTAGGGGACAGGGCAGCCAATCAGCCCCAGCATTTT

abundance: NA
j_gene: TRBJ1-2
v_gene: TRBV2
d_gene: NA
CDR3aa: CASSEGFYGYTF
CDR3nt: TGTGCCAGCAGTGAAGGATTTTATGGCTACACCTTC

abundance: few
j_gene: TRBJ1-1
v_gene: TRBV29-1
d_gene: TRBD1
CDR3aa: CSVMGQGDTEAFF
CDR3nt: TGCAGCGTGATGGGACAGGGGGACACTGAAGCTTTCTTT

abundance: many
j_gene: TRBJ2-3
v_gene: TRBV29-1
d_gene: NA
CDR3aa: CSVGQTATQYF
CDR3nt: TGCAGCGTTGGACAGACTGCTACGCAGTATTTT